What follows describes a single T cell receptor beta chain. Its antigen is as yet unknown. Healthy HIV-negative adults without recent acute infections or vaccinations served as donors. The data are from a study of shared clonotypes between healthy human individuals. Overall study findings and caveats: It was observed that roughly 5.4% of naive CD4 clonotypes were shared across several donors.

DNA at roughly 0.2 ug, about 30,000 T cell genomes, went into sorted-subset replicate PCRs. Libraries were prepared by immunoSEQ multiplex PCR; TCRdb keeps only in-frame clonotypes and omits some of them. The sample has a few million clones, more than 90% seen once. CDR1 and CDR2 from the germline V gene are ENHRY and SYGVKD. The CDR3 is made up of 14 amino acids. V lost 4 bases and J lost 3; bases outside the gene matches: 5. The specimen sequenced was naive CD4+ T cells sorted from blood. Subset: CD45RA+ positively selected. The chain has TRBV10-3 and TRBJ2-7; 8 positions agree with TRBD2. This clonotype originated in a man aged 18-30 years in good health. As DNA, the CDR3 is TGTGCCATCAGTGGGGCGGGGGGCGGCTACGAGCAGTACTTC. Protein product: CAISGAGGGYEQYF.